This record looks at one T cell receptor (beta chain) sequence and its context. Method: immunoSEQ multiplex PCR; TCRdb's copy keeps in-frame clones and lacks some. Altogether approximately 90,000 clones are present, around 85% being singletons, with the ten largest covering 19%. This entry comes from a study of control samples from healthy donors and cancer patients. The source is a man aged 25-45 years in good health. Specimen: blood.

CDR3 sequence: CASSFQLTDTQYF. The CDR3 region has the DNA TGTGCCAGCAGTTTCCAGCTCACAGATACGCAGTATTTT. The chain combines TRBV27 with TRBJ2-3; the D is unclear. Deletions cut 3 bases from V and 2 bases from J, with 6 bases between. The CDR3 runs to 13 residues. Germline V gene data show CDR1 as MNHEY and CDR2 as SMNVEV (reference sequence).